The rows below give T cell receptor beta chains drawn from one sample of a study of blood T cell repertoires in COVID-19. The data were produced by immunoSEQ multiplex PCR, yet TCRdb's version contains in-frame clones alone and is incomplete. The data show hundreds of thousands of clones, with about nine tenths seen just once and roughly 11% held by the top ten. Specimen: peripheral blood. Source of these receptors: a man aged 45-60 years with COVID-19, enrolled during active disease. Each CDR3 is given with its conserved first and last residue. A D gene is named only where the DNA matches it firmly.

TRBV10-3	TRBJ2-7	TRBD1	CAISSKTGATYEQYF
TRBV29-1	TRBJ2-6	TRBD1	CSVGTGGSGANVLTF
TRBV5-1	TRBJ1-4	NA	CASSFGLNVATNEKLFF
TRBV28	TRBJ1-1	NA	CASSLGGRYNTEAFF
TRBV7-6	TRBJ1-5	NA	CASSPDPGEGNQPQHF
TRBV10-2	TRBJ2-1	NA	CASSESQLTNGFKQFF
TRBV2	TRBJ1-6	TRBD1	CASSPTGQGIDNSPLHF
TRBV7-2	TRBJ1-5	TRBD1	CASSAQGGFGQPQHF
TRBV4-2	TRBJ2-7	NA	CASSQDPGYYEQYF
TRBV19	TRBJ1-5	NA	CASSPVNSNQPQHF
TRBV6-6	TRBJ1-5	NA	CASSYSVGGENQPQHF
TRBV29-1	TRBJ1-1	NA	CSVSRTTEAFF
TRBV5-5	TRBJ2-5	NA	CASSPQPGGTQYF
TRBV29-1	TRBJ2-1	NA	CSVVDSYTASNEQFF
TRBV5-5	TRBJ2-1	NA	CASSLIQGYNEQFF
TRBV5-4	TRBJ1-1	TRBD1	CASSLRTGPGAEAFF
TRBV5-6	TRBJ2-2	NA	CASSPEGGPGELFF
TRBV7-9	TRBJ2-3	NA	CASRRSSGALLLYTQYF
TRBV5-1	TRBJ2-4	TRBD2	CASSSGASGDIQYF
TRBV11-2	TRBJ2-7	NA	CASSLDGTVTYEQYF
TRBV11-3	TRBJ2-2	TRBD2	CASSLGGGRWTGELFF
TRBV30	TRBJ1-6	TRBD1	CAWTVDRDSPLHF
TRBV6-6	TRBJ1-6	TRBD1	CASSLNRDRDNSPLHF
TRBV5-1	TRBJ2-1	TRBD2	CASSLPTLGLAGYNEQFF
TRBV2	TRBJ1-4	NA	CASSGRSATNEKLFF
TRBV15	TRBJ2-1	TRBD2	CATSRGTSGRAIEQFF
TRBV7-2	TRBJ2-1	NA	CASSFFDEQFF
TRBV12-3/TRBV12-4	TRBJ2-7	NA	CASSWGHEQYF
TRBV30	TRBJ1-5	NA	CAWSAGQRNQPQHF
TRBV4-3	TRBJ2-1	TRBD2	CASSQDLRLAAEQFF
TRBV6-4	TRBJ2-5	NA	CASSDFVGPVETQYF
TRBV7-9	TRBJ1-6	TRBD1	CASSFYRGTYNSPLHF
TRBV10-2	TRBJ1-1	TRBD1	CASSESGGTVNTEAFF
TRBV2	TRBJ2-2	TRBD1	CASRIRDRNTGELFF
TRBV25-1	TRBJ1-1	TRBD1	CASSYRGRVAEAFF
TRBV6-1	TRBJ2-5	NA	CASSEGLGYETQYF
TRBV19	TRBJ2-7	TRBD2	CASSGRLGSYEQYF
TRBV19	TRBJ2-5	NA	CASRLSGLGETQYF
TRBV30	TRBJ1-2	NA	CASRGINYGYTF
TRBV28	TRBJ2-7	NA	CASSFVGGMYEQYF
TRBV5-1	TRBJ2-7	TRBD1	CASSLGTGNPVQYF
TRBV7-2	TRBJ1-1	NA	CASSLVGGTNTEAFF
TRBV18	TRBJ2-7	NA	CASSGSEGYEQYF
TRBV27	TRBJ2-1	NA	CASSFTSGTLFF
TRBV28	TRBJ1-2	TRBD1	CASSWGQADYGYTF
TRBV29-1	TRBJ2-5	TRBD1	CSVESRQGAQETQYF
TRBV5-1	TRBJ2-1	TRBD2	CATGTSGYNEQFF
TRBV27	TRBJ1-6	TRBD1	CASRTDRGLSPLHF
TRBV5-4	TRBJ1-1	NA	CASSLGGQNTEAFF
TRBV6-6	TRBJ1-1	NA	CASSYSSPGEAFF
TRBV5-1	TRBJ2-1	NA	CASSPRTGGGDEQFF